One sample yielded the 3 T cell receptor beta chains listed below, sequenced in a study of T cells in Graves' hyperthyroidism and ophthalmopathy (dated by TCRdb to the late 2010s). The protocol used for the library was multiplex PCR. The instrument was an Illumina HiSeq 2000. The TCR beta CDR3 regions were amplified from RNA transcripts. The TCR CDR3 was subjected to a first round of RT-PCR using the HTBI primer set and the Qiagen OneStep RT-PCR kit. The raw public reads went through TCRdb reprocessing: fastp at Q25, MiXCR clone calling, in-frame beta chains kept. Each entry is one CDR3 protein sequence, shown with its most common DNA and genes. The sample records about 420,000 distinct CDR3 sequences, approximately 15% of which are singletons. Roughly 7.7% of the sample rests with the top ten. Sequencing was carried out using blood. The receptor source for this set is a woman aged 18-35 years with Graves' hyperthyroidism.

This clonotype was counted at least ten times. V gene TRBV6-1 combines with J gene TRBJ2-7; the D is unclear. Trimming left V 7 bases short and J 2 bases short, with 15 bases between. This CDR3 is 14 amino acids long. In germline, CDR1 is MNHNS, CDR2 SASEGT. CDR3 in amino acids: CASTTYWTPYEQYF. The CDR3 nucleotides read TGTGCCAGCACCACTTATTGGACCCCCTACGAGCAGTACTTC.

This clonotype showed up many times. The rearrangement joins TRBV5-8 to TRBJ2-7; 8 nucleotides line up with TRBD1. The length of the CDR3 is 16 residues. Germline trimming cut 1 base from V and 4 bases from J; bases unmatched to any gene: 10. The germline CDR1 and CDR2 sequences are SGHTS and YDEGEE. The CDR3 bases are TGTGCCAGCAGCTTGATACCAGGGGGCGTCGTGTACGAGCAGTACTTC. Translated: CASSLIPGGVVYEQYF.

This clonotype was detected a few times. The CDR3 region has the DNA TGTGCCAGCTCACCACCGTATAGTAGCGATGAGCAGTTCTTC. Translation: CASSPPYSSDEQFF. The chain couples TRBV18 to TRBJ2-1, with D possibly TRBD2 on 5 matching bases. The CDR3 length is 14 residues. CDR1 and CDR2 from the germline V gene are KGHSH and LQKENI. V gave up 0 bases and J gave up 8 bases, with 11 bases separating them.